In its sample, the clone carrying this T cell receptor (beta chain) was seen a few times. The antigen remains undetermined. This entry belongs to a study of blood T cells in healthy people across ages. Findings of the study overall: Long-lived donors carried more naive CD4+ cells and greater diversity than aged donors. Because sorting was not performed, PBMCs prevented conclusive naive versus antigen-experienced comparison.

The CDR3 is made up of 15 amino acids. With 4 bases clipped from V and 2 bases from J, the junction kept 6 bases outside the gene matches. Germline V gives CDR1 SGHVS, CDR2 FQNEAQ. Investigators took about 10 milliliters of peripheral blood from every donor. PCR was performed a second time for about 7 to 12 cycles using a sample-barcoded 5' primer and a J-beta primer mix. Each cDNA molecule was tagged by a template-switch adaptor that had 12 random nucleotides. TCRdb reprocessed the 5' RACE reads with MiXCR, giving one entry per CDR3 protein. The data show about 1.6 million distinct CDR3 sequences, 34% seen once.

The clonotype comes from a woman younger than 45 in good health. Sequencing used blood. V gene TRBV7-8 combines with J gene TRBJ2-7, with 9 nucleotides matching TRBD2. The CDR3 coding sequence is TGTGCCAGCAGCTCCGTCCTAGCGGGGACCTACGAGCAGTACTTC. Translating it yields CASSSVLAGTYEQYF.